This T cell receptor beta chain comes out of a study of vaccination effects on CD4 cells after COVID-19. About this clone: Its antigen is currently unknown.

V lost 5 bases to trimming and J lost 3 bases, with 11 bases between them. The CDR3 length is 13 residues. Germline values: CDR1 MDHEN, CDR2 SYDVKM. The repertoire was sequenced with immunoSEQ multiplex PCR; TCRdb's copy has only in-frame clones and lacks some. The sample lists roughly 46,000 clones; 65% to 75% were seen once. Peptide-pool stimulation followed by sequencing identified expanded antigen-specific CD4+ clonotypes in the ViraFEST assay. Subsequent to roughly 9 days of culture, CD4+ T cells were isolated. Participants received two doses of either the BNT162b2 or mRNA-1273 vaccine. The rearrangement uses TRBV28 and TRBJ2-7; D may be TRBD1 (5 bases). Here the sequenced sample was CD4+ T cells from PBMCs cultured with HCoV-OC43 spike peptides, taken after COVID-19 vaccination. Sample subset: HCoV-OC43 spike overlapping peptide pool stimulation. This sequence was found in a human donor who received a COVID-19 vaccine. The CDR3 coding sequence is TGTGCCAGCAGTCGACAGACCAGCTACGAGCAGTACTTC. It specifies CASSRQTSYEQYF.